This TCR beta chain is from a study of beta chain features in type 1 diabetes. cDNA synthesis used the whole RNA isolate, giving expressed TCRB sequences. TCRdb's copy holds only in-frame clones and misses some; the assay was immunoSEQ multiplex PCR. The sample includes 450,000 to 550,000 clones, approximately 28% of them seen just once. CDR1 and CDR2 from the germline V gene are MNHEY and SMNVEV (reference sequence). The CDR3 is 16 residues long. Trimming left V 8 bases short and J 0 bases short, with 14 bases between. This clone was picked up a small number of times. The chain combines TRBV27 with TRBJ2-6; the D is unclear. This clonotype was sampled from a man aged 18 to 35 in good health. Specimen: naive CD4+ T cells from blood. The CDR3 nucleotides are TGTGCCAGCGCCCCCGACGGGTCCTCTGGGGCCAACGTCCTGACTTTC. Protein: CASAPDGSSGANVLTF.